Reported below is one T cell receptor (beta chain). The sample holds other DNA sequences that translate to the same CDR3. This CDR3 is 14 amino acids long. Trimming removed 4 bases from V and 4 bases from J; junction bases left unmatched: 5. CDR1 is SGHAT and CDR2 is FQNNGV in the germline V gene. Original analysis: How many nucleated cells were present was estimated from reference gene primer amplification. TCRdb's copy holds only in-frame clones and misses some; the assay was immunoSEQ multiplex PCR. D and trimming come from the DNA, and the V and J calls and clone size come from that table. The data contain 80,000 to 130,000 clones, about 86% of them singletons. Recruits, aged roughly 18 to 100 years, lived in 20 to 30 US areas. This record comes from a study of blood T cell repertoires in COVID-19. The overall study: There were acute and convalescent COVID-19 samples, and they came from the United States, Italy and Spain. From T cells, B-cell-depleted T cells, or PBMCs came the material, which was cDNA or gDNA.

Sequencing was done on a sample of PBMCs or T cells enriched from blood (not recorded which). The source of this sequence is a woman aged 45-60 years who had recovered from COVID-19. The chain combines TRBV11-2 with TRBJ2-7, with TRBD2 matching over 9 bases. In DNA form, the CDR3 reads TGTGCCAGCAGCTCGCTAGCGGGGTCATACGAGCAGTACTTC. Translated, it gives CASSSLAGSYEQYF.